Sequencing of this T cell receptor beta chain was carried out in a study of OX40 agonist ivuxolimab in advanced cancers. Germline values: CDR1 KGHSH, CDR2 LQKENI. V shed 3 bases and J 5 bases; nucleotides not matched to a gene: 9. This CDR3 contains 16 residues. The data were produced by immunoSEQ multiplex PCR, yet TCRdb's version contains in-frame clones alone and is incomplete. The sample carries about 82,000 clones, around four fifths recorded once. This clonotype was obtained from an adult with an advanced solid tumor such as melanoma, head and neck, liver or kidney cancer. The sample in question was CD4+ or CD8+ T cells sorted from blood, obtained in a trial of the OX40 agonist ivuxolimab. The chain employs TRBV18 and TRBJ2-4, with 8 bases aligning to TRBD1. For the CDR3, the DNA is TGTGCCAGCTCACCGAACCGCGGACAGGGTGAAAACATTCAGTACTTC. Translating gives CASSPNRGQGENIQYF.